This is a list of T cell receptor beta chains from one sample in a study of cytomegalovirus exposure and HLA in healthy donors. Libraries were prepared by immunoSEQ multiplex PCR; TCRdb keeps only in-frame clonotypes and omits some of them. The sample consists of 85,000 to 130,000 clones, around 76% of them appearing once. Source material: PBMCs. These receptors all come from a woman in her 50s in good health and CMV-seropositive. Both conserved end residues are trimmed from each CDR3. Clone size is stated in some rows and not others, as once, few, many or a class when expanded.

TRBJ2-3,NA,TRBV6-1,ASTRGDPSGTQY
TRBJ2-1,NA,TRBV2,ASSPGQGAYNEQF
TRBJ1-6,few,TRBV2,ASRSSYNSPLH
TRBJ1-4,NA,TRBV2,ARGDRGREKLF
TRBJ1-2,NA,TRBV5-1,ASSDRDRGYYGYT
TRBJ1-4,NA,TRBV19,ASSIVTGQGPEKLF
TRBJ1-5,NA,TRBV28,ASSSGQGVFGNQPQH
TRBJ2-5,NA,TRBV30,AWSARETQY
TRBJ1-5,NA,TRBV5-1,ASSPGQGGQPQH
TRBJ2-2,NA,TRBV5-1,ASSRDTTNTGELF
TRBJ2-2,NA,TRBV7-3,ASRPGTSGGANTGELF
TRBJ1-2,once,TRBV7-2,ASSSWDRENYGYT
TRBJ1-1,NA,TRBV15,ATSSLLTGDTEAF
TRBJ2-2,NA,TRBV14,ASSLRTGKAGELF
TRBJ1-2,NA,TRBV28,ASTLMRDSPNYGHT
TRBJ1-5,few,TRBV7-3,ASSLIGGGQPQH
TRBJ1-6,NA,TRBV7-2,ASSHGEGGVVH
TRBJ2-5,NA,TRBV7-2,ASSLAGGHQETQY
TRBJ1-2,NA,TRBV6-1,ASSGGWTGHYGYT
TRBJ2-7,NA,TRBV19,ASSISLAGYGEQY
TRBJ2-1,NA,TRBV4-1,ASSQGQLSQRGAGNEQF
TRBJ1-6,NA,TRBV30,ACPGSNNSPLH
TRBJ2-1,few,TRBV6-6,ASTSPSHRIDEQF
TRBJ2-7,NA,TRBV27,ASSSLPTTEGPLSYEQY
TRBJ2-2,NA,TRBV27,AAGEMRELF
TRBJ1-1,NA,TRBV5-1,ASGDRAGTEAF
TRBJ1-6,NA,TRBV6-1,ASSEVSYNNSPLH
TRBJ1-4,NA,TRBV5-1,ASSLQGAGEKLF
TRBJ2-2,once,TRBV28,ASSFGGTGELF